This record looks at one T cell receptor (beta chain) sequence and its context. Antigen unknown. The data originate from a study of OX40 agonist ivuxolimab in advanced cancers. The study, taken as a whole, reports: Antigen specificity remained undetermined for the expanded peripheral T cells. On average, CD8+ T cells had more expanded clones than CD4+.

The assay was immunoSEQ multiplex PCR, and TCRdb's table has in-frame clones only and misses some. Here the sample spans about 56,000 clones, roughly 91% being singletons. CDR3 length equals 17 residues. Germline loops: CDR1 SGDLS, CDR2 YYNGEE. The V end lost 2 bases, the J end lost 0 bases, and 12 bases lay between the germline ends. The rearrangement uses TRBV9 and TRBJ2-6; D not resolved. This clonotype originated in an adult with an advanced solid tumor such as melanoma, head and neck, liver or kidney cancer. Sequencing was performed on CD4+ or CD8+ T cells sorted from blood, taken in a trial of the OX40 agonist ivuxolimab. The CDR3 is CASSVTADTSGANVLTF. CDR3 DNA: TGTGCCAGCAGCGTTACAGCCGATACCTCTGGGGCCAACGTCCTGACTTTC.